Following are 2 T cell receptor beta chains from one sample sequenced in a study of cytomegalovirus exposure and HLA in healthy donors. Sequencing was performed with immunoSEQ multiplex PCR; in TCRdb, only in-frame clones are kept and a portion is missing. The repertoire includes about 57,000 clones, approximately 93% of them detected once, and less than 6% sits in the top ten. What was sequenced was PBMCs. Receptor source: a woman aged 18-29 years in good health and CMV-seronegative.

The genes are TRBV10-2 and TRBJ2-1; 8 bases fit TRBD2. The CDR3 consists of 14 residues. V lost 6 bases, J lost 5 bases, and 6 bases stayed unmatched. Looked up from germline, CDR1 is WSHSY and CDR2 is SAAADI. The chain's CDR3 is CASRQLAVNNEQFF. The CDR3 DNA reads TGCGCCAGCAGGCAACTAGCGGTTAACAATGAGCAGTTCTTC.

Only one count was recorded for this clone. The chain employs TRBV27 and TRBJ1-4, with D possibly TRBD1 on 5 matching bases. Deletions cut 2 bases from V and 5 bases from J, with 9 bases between. The CDR3 totals 14 residues. Per the germline V gene, CDR1 is MNHEY and CDR2 is SMNVEV (reference sequence). Written as DNA, the CDR3 is TGTGCCAGCAGTTTACAGGGAGGGAATGAAAAACTGTTTTTT. Translation gives CASSLQGGNEKLFF.